These 26 T cell receptor beta chains were all obtained from the same sample, sequenced in a study of blood T cell repertoires in COVID-19. Clones were read by immunoSEQ multiplex PCR, and TCRdb kept only the in-frame ones, dropping some. The sample holds 60,000 to 75,000 clones, about nine tenths seen once. Specimen: peripheral blood. The source of these receptors is a human donor in a cohort sampled during active COVID-19.

J is TRBJ1-1 and V is TRBV5-1, with a tentative D call TRBD1 (6 bases). V was pared by 4 bases and J by 4 bases, with 17 bases between. The germline V gene encodes CDR1 SGHRS and CDR2 YFSETQ. This CDR3 is built from 15 residues. The CDR3 coding sequence is TGCGCCAGCAGCGGACAGACAAGCATTGGCACTGAAGCTTTCTTT. It is translated as CASSGQTSIGTEAFF.

This chain uses TRBV3-1 (or the pseudogene TRBV3-2) with TRBJ2-3; 11 nucleotides line up with TRBD2. J lost 5 bases, V lost 0 bases, and 7 bases had no gene match. Germline values: CDR1 LGHDT, CDR2 YNNKEL (reference sequence). The CDR3 extends over 17 amino acids. CDR3 residues: CASSQDGASGGIDTQYF. The CDR3 nucleotides are TGTGCCAGCAGCCAAGACGGGGCTAGCGGGGGGATAGATACGCAGTATTTT.

This chain joins TRBV6-2 or TRBV6-3 and TRBJ1-1, with D possibly TRBD1 on 6 matching bases. Germline V lookup: CDR1 MNHEY, CDR2 SVGEGT. The V end lost 4 bases, the J end lost 5 bases, and 14 bases lay between the germline ends. The CDR3 covers 14 residues. The CDR3 region is CASSSQGWGTEAFF. In DNA, the CDR3 is TGTGCCAGCAGTTCGCAGGGGTGGGGAACTGAAGCTTTCTTT.

This rearrangement joins TRBV6-6 to TRBJ2-3; 8 bases map to TRBD2. With 5 bases clipped from V and 4 bases from J, the junction kept 8 bases outside the gene matches. The CDR3 has 15 amino acids. Germline CDR1 MNHNY, CDR2 SVGAGI (reference sequence). The CDR3 sequence: CASSGGRGGPDTQYF. Here the CDR3 DNA reads TGTGCCAGCAGTGGCGGACGGGGGGGCCCAGATACGCAGTATTTT.

The rearrangement joins TRBV6-2 or TRBV6-3 to TRBJ1-5; D gene ambiguous. The CDR3 has 17 amino acids. Germline lookup yields CDR1 MNHEY and CDR2 SVGEGT. V lost 0 bases to trimming and J lost 2 bases, with 14 bases between them. As DNA, the CDR3 is TGTGCCAGCAGTTACTCTCGCGGCAAGGGAGGCAATCAGCCCCAGCATTTT. It yields the protein CASSYSRGKGGNQPQHF.

V gene TRBV2 combines with J gene TRBJ2-1, with TRBD1 matching 8 bases. V trimming: 0 bases; J trimming: 7 bases; junction bases outside the gene matches: 8. The CDR3 totals 16 residues. Germline V gene data show CDR1 as SNHLY and CDR2 as FYNNEI. The CDR3 loop reads CASSEAMGTGMNEQFF. The CDR3 nucleotides read TGTGCCAGCAGTGAAGCGATGGGGACAGGAATGAATGAGCAGTTCTTC.

The chain employs TRBV5-4 and TRBJ1-6; 8 positions match TRBD1. This CDR3 region has 16 residues. Germline trimming cut 3 bases from V and 5 bases from J; bases unmatched to any gene: 7. From germline, CDR1 is SGHNT and CDR2 YYREEE (reference sequence). The CDR3 DNA follows: TGTGCCAGCAGCTCGCCGACAGGGGCGAATAATTCACCCCTCCACTTT. Protein sequence: CASSSPTGANNSPLHF.

Written as DNA, the CDR3 is TGTGCCAGCAGCTTGCGGGGAGCCTACGAGCAGTACTTC. Amino acid sequence: CASSLRGAYEQYF. This chain joins TRBV5-4 and TRBJ2-7, with D tentatively TRBD2 (5 bases). The CDR3 is 13 residues long. CDR1 is SGHNT, CDR2 YYREEE, per germline (reference sequence). Deletions cut 1 base from V and 2 bases from J, with 7 bases between.

The gene calls are TRBV2 and TRBJ2-2; TRBD2 aligns across 8 bases. V shed 10 bases, J shed 3 bases, and the junction held 10 bases outside the gene matches. Germline V gives CDR1 SNHLY, CDR2 FYNNEI. The CDR3 totals 15 residues. In DNA, the CDR3 is TGTGCCACCACAACTAGCGGCAGTTACACCGGGGAGCTGTTTTTT. It encodes CATTTSGSYTGELFF.

The chain recombines TRBV11-2 with TRBJ2-5, with TRBD2 matching 8 bases. The CDR3 contains 15 residues. Trimming removed 5 bases from V and 5 bases from J; junction bases left unmatched: 10. From germline, CDR1 is SGHAT and CDR2 FQNNGV. In DNA, the CDR3 is TGTGCCAGCAGCGACACTAGCGGCGGTGGGGAGACCCAGTACTTC. Protein sequence: CASSDTSGGGETQYF.

V usage is TRBV19 and J usage is TRBJ1-4; TRBD1 aligns across 9 bases. CDR1 LNHDA and CDR2 SQIVND come from the germline V gene (reference sequence). The CDR3 runs 16 residues. Trimming cost V 6 bases and J 7 bases; bases outside gene matches: 12. This CDR3 is CASRPRTGVFSEKLFF. In DNA, the CDR3 is TGTGCCAGTAGACCGCGGACAGGGGTTTTTTCTGAAAAACTGTTTTTT.

The chain couples TRBV18 to TRBJ1-4; D is unresolved. The CDR3 length is 16 residues. Germline CDR1 is KGHSH and CDR2 is LQKENI. V was pared by 2 bases and J by 3 bases, with 13 bases between. In nucleotides, the CDR3 is TGTGCCAGCTCACCAGAGTTGCGGTCGGCTAATGAAAAACTGTTTTTT. This gives the protein CASSPELRSANEKLFF.

The chain combines TRBV7-2 with TRBJ2-5; D possibly corresponds to TRBD1 (6 bases). This CDR3 is 15 amino acids long. The germline gives CDR1 SGHTA, CDR2 FQGNSA. Between the trimmed V and J ends, which lost 5 bases and 2 bases, there was a span of 15 bases. The chain's CDR3 is CASSPGQSLQETQYF. In DNA form, the CDR3 reads TGTGCCAGCAGCCCAGGACAGAGCCTACAAGAGACCCAGTACTTC. The full variable domain, rest sourced from reference TRBV7-2 and TRBJ2-5, is GAGVSQSPSNKVTEKGKDVELRCDPISGHTALYWYRQSLGQGLEFLIYFQGNSAPDKSGLPSDRFSAERTGGSVSTLTIQRTQQEDSAVYLCASSPGQSLQETQYFGPGTRLLVL.

The chain uses TRBV19 and TRBJ1-5, with 9 positions matching TRBD1. CDR3 length: 16 amino acids. The V gene's germline CDR1 is LNHDA and CDR2 SQIVND (reference sequence). The J segment lost 7 bases and the V segment lost 2 bases, leaving 9 bases of the junction unmatched. The CDR3 region has the DNA TGTGCCAGTAGTATATCACCGACAGGGGGGAACCAGCCCCAGCATTTT. Translated, it gives CASSISPTGGNQPQHF.

The V and J genes are TRBV12-3 or TRBV12-4 and TRBJ1-4; D is perhaps TRBD1 (6 bases). The V end was cut by 3 bases, the J end by 10 bases, with 12 bases between. The CDR3 is made up of 13 amino acids. In nucleotides, the CDR3 is TGTGCCAGCAGTTTGGGGGGGCTGGTAAAACTGTTTTTT. The encoded protein is CASSLGGLVKLFF.

The chain combines TRBV6-5 with TRBJ2-3; a possible D gene is TRBD1 (6 bases). CDR1 is MNHEY and CDR2 is SVGAGI in the germline V gene. V lost 10 bases to trimming and J lost 0 bases, with 17 bases between them. This CDR3 contains 15 residues. The CDR3 is CATSRGEGSTDTQYF. CDR3 coding DNA: TGTGCCACGAGCAGGGGTGAGGGCAGCACAGATACGCAGTATTTT.

The chain recombines TRBV10-1 with TRBJ2-7; possible D gene TRBD1, 6 bases. The CDR3 spans 14 residues. Germline loops: CDR1 WNHNN, CDR2 SYGVQD (reference sequence). The V and J ends lost 4 bases and 4 bases respectively, with 14 bases between them. The CDR3 sequence: CASSVRTDIYEQYF. CDR3 DNA: TGCGCCAGCAGTGTCAGGACAGACATTTACGAGCAGTACTTC.

The V gene is TRBV7-2, the J gene TRBJ1-3; TRBD1 agrees at 8 bases. Per germline, CDR1 SGHTA and CDR2 FQGNSA. This CDR3 is 15 amino acids long. Germline trimming cut 5 bases from V and 1 base from J; bases unmatched to any gene: 4. The DNA for the CDR3 is TGTGCCAGCAGCACAGGGGGGAAGTCTGGAAACACCATATATTTT. The encoded protein is CASSTGGKSGNTIYF.

The chain couples TRBV19 to TRBJ2-1, with 8 bases aligning to TRBD2. This CDR3 is built from 12 residues. V shed 9 bases and J 3 bases; nucleotides not matched to a gene: 1. Germline loops: CDR1 LNHDA, CDR2 SQIVND (reference sequence). The CDR3 nucleotides read TGTGCCAGCGGGGGGGGCTACAATGAGCAGTTCTTC. Protein sequence: CASGGGYNEQFF.

The chain uses TRBV24-1 and TRBJ2-7; D gene unclear. V was pared by 1 base and J by 3 bases, with 6 bases between. Germline CDR1 is KGHDR and CDR2 is SFDVKD. There are 13 residues in the CDR3. The CDR3: CATSDFSYYEQYF. The CDR3 DNA sequence: TGTGCCACCAGTGATTTTTCCTACTACGAGCAGTACTTC.

This clone appeared once. CDR3 nucleotide sequence: TGTGCCAGCAGTTCCGGGACTAGCGGGACCTACGAGCAGTACTTC. Amino acids: CASSSGTSGTYEQYF. The rearrangement uses TRBV6-5 and TRBJ2-7, with 13 positions matching TRBD2. Per the germline V gene, CDR1 is MNHEY and CDR2 is SVGAGI. V dropped 4 bases and J dropped 2; count of bases not matched to a gene: 2. The CDR3 covers 15 residues.

The chain recombines TRBV6-2 or TRBV6-3 with TRBJ1-3; D gene unclear. The V end lost 5 bases, the J end lost 2 bases, and 10 bases lay between the germline ends. Germline values: CDR1 MNHEY, CDR2 SVGEGT. This CDR3 contains 14 residues. The CDR3: CASSPASAGNTIYF. The CDR3, as DNA: TGTGCCAGCAGTCCCGCCAGTGCTGGAAACACCATATATTTT.

The rearrangement links TRBV27 to TRBJ2-2; maybe TRBD1 (5 bases). The V end lost 4 bases, the J end lost 1 base, and 7 bases lay between the germline ends. Per the germline V gene, CDR1 is MNHEY and CDR2 is SMNVEV (reference sequence). The CDR3 runs to 14 residues. The DNA for the CDR3 is TGTGCCAGCAGTTCCCAGGGGAACACCGGGGAGCTGTTTTTT. It codes for CASSSQGNTGELFF.

The rearrangement uses TRBV27 and TRBJ2-1, with TRBD2 as a possible D gene (6 bases). This CDR3 spans 14 amino acids. Trimming removed 5 bases from V and 4 bases from J, with 12 bases in between. Germline loops: CDR1 MNHEY, CDR2 SMNVEV (reference sequence). CDR3: CASSIRDLYNEQFF. The CDR3 nucleotides read TGTGCCAGCAGTATACGGGACTTGTACAATGAGCAGTTCTTC.

The rearrangement joins TRBV7-2 to TRBJ2-3; maybe TRBD2 (6 bases). Trimming stripped 2 bases from V and 0 bases from J, with 12 bases between. CDR3 length equals 16 residues. CDR1 and CDR2 (germline): SGHTA, FQGNSA. The CDR3 nucleotides are TGTGCCAGCAGCTTACGGGGCGGGGCTAGCACAGATACGCAGTATTTT. It is translated as CASSLRGGASTDTQYF.

The genes are TRBV11-2 and TRBJ2-3; D perhaps matches TRBD2 (5 bases). V was cut by 3 bases and J by 12 bases, with 19 bases left in between. The germline CDR1 and CDR2 sequences are SGHAT and FQNNGV. The CDR3 contains 14 residues. CDR3 in DNA: TGTGCCAGCAGCTTTGGGCGGGCCCTCGCGGTACAGTATTTT. It codes for CASSFGRALAVQYF.